Below, one TCR beta chain is given with its context. This CDR3 contains 14 residues. Germline V lookup: CDR1 SGHRS, CDR2 YFSETQ. V was pared by 4 bases and J by 1 base, with 4 bases of the junction left unmatched. The sample belongs to a study of blood T cell repertoires in COVID-19. The repertoire was sequenced with immunoSEQ multiplex PCR; TCRdb's copy has only in-frame clones and lacks some. The data contain approximately 200,000 clones, around 90% of them singletons. Input material: PBMCs or T cells enriched from blood (not recorded which). The chain recombines TRBV5-1 with TRBJ1-1; 7 bases are shared with TRBD1. The TCR was taken from a woman in her 30s who had recovered from COVID-19. In nucleotides, the CDR3 is TGCGCCAGCAGCCCCCGGACAGGGAACACTGAAGCTTTCTTT. Its translation: CASSPRTGNTEAFF. Full variable domain (remainder filled in from reference TRBV5-1 and TRBJ1-1): KAGVTQTPRYLIKTRGQQVTLSCSPISGHRSVSWYQQTPGQGLQFLFEYFSETQRNKGNFPGRFSGRQFSNSRSEMNVSTLELGDSALYLCASSPRTGNTEAFFGQGTRLTVV.